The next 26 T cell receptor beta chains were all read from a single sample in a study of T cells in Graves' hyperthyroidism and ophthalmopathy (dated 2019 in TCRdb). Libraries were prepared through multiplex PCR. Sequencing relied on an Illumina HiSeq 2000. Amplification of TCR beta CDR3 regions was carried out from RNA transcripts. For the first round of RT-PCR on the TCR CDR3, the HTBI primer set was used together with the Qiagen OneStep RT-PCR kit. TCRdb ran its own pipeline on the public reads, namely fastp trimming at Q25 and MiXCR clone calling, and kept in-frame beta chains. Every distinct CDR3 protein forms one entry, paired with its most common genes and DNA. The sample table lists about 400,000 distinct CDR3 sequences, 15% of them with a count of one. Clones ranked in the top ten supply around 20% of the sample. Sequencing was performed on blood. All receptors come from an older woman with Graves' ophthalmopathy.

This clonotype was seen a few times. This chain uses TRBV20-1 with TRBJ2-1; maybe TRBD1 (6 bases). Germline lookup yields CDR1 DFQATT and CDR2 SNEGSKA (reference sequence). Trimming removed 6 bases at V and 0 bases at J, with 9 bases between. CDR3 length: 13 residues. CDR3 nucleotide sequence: TGCAGTGCAACAGGGTCCTCCTACAATGAGCAGTTCTTC. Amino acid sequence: CSATGSSYNEQFF.

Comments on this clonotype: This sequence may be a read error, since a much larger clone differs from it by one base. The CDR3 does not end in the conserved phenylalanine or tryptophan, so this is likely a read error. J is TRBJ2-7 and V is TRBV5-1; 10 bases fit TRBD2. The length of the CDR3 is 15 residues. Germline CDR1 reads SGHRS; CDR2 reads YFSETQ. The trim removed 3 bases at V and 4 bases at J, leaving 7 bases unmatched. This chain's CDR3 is CASSSALAGDYEQYS. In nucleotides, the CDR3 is TGCGCCAGCAGCTCCGCGCTAGCGGGAGATTACGAGCAGTACTCC.

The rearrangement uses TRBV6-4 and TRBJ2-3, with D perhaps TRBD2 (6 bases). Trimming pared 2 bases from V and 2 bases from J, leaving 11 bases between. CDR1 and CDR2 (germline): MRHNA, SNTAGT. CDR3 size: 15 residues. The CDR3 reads CASSDVAGFTDTQYF. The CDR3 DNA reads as TGTGCCAGCAGTGACGTGGCGGGATTCACAGATACGCAGTATTTT.

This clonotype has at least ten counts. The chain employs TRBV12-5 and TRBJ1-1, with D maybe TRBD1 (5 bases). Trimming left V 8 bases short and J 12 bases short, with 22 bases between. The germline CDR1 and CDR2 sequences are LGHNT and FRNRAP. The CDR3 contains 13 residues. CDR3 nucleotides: TGTGCTAGTCGTGACGGGACTCTCCCTGCGACTTTCTTT. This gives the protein CASRDGTLPATFF.

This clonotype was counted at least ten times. The CDR3 is CASSVSGLYEQYF. In DNA form, the CDR3 reads TGTGCCAGCAGCGTTTCAGGGCTCTACGAGCAGTACTTC. This rearrangement joins TRBV9 to TRBJ2-7; tentative D call: TRBD1 (5 bases). The germline V and J ends were trimmed by 2 bases and 3 bases, with 9 bases remaining between them. The CDR3 loop spans 13 amino acids. Germline CDR1 is SGDLS and CDR2 is YYNGEE.

CDR3 in amino acids: CASSPGGQNNQPQHF. As DNA, the CDR3 is TGTGCCAGCAGTCCCGGCGGGCAGAACAATCAGCCCCAGCATTTT. The J gene is TRBJ1-5, the V gene TRBV28, with D uncertain. Germline lookup yields CDR1 MDHEN and CDR2 SYDVKM. The length of the CDR3 is 15 residues. V lost 5 bases and J 3 bases, leaving 14 bases between the germline ends.

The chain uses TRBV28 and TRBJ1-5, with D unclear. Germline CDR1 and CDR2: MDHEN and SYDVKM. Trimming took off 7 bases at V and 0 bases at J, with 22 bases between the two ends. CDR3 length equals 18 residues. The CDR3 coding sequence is TGTGCCAGCACCCCTCCGGGCAGACTGGCCTTTAGCAATCAGCCCCAGCATTTT. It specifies CASTPPGRLAFSNQPQHF. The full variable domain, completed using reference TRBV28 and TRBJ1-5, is DVKVTQSSRYLVKRTGEKVFLECVQDMDHENMFWYRQDPGLGLRLIYFSYDVKMKEKGDIPEGYSVSREKKERFSLILESASTNQTSMYLCASTPPGRLAFSNQPQHFGDGTRLSIL.

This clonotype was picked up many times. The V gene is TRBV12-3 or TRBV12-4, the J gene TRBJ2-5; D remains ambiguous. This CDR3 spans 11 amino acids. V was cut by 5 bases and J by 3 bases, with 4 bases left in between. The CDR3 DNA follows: TGTGCCAGCAGTGGGGAAGAGACCCAGTACTTC. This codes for CASSGEETQYF.

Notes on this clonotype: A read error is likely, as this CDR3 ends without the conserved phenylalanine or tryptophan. The CDR3 here is CASRGGYGQARDEQFL. CDR3 in DNA: TGCGCCAGCAGGGGAGGTTACGGACAGGCTAGGGATGAGCAGTTCCTC. This chain uses TRBV10-2 with TRBJ2-1; D is possibly TRBD1 (7 bases). CDR1 is WSHSY and CDR2 is SAAADI in the germline V gene. The CDR3 consists of 16 residues. Trimming took 6 bases from V and 8 from J, leaving 23 bases between them.

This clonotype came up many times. DNA of the CDR3: TGTGCCTGGAGTAGGGGGGCTGGGGCCAACGTCCTGACTTTC. Protein: CAWSRGAGANVLTF. The V call is TRBV30, the J call TRBJ2-6, with D perhaps TRBD1 or TRBD2 (6 bases each). The CDR3 totals 14 residues. V shed 2 bases and J shed 2 bases, with 7 bases lying between them. Germline CDR1 and CDR2: GTSNPN and SVGIG (reference sequence).

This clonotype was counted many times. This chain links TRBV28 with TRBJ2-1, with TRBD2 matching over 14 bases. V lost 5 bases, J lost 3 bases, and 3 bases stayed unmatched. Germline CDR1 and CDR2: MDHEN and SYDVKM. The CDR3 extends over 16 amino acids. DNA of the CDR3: TGTGCCAGCAGTCGACTAGCGGGAGGGGTCTACAATGAGCAGTTCTTC. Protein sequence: CASSRLAGGVYNEQFF. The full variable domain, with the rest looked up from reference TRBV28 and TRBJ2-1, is DVKVTQSSRYLVKRTGEKVFLECVQDMDHENMFWYRQDPGLGLRLIYFSYDVKMKEKGDIPEGYSVSREKKERFSLILESASTNQTSMYLCASSRLAGGVYNEQFFGPGTRLTVL.

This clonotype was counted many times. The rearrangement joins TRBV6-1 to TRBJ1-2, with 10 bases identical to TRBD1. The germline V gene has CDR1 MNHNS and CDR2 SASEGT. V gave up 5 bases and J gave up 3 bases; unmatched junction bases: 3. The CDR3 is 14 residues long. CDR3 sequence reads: CASSRDRGDYGYTF. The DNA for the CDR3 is TGTGCCAGCAGTAGGGACAGGGGAGACTATGGCTACACCTTC.

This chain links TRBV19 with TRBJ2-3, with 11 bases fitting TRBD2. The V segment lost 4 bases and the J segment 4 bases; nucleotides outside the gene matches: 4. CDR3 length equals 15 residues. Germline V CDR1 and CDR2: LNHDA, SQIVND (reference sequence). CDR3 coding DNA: TGTGCCAGTAGTACACTAGCGGGAGCCGCAGATACGCAGTATTTT. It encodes CASSTLAGAADTQYF.

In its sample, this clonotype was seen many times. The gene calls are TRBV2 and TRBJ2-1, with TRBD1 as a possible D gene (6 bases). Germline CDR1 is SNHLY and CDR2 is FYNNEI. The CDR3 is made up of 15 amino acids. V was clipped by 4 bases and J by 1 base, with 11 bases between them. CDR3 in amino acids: CASSGQTGSYNEQFF. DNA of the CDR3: TGTGCCAGCAGTGGTCAGACAGGTTCCTACAATGAGCAGTTCTTC.

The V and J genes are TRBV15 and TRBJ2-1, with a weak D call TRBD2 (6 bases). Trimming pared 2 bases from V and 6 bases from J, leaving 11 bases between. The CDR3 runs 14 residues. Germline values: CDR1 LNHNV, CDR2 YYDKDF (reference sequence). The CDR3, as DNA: TGTGCCACCAGCAGACCCGGGACTTCCAATGAGCAGTTCTTC. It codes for CATSRPGTSNEQFF.

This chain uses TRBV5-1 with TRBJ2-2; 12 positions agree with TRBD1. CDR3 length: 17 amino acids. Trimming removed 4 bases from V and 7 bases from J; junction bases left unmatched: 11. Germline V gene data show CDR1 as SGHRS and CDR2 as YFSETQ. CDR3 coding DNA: TGCGCCAGCAGCCCTGTTTGGGGGACAGGGGGCAGCGGGGAGCTGTTTTTT. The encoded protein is CASSPVWGTGGSGELFF.

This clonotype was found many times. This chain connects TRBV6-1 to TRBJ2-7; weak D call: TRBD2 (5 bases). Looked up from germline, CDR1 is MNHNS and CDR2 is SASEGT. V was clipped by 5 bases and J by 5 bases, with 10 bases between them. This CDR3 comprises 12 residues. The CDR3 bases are TGTGCCAGCAGTCTGGACGGGAACGAGCAGTACTTC. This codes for CASSLDGNEQYF.

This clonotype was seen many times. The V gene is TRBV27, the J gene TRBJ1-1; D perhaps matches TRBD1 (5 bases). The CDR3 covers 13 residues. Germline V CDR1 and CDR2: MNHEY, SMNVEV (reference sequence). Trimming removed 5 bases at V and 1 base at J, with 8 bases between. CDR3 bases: TGTGCCAGCAGTATCGGGGGGAACACTGAAGCTTTCTTT. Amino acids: CASSIGGNTEAFF.

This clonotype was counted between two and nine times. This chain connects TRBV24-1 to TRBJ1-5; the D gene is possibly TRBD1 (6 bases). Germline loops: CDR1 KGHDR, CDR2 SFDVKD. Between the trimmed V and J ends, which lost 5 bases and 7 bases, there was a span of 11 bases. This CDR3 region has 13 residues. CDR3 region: CATSARTDQPQHF. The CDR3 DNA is TGTGCCACCAGTGCCCGGACAGACCAGCCCCAGCATTTT.

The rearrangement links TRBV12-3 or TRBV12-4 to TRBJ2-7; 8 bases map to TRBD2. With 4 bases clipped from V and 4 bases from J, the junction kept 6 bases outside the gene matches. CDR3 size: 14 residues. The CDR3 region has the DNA TGTGCCAGCAGTTCTGGGACTAGTTTATACGAGCAGTACTTC. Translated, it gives CASSSGTSLYEQYF.

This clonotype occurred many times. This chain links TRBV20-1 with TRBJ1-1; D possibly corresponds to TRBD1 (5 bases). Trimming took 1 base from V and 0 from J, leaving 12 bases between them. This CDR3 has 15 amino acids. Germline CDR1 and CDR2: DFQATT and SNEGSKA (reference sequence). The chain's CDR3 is CSARVTAGLNTEAFF. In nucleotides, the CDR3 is TGCAGTGCTAGAGTAACTGCAGGGTTGAACACTGAAGCTTTCTTT.

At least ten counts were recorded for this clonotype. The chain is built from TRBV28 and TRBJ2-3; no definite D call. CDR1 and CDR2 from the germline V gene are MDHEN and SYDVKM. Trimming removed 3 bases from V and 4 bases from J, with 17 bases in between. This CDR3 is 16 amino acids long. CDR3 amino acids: CASSLGPGLAPDTQYF. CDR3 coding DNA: TGTGCCAGCAGTTTGGGTCCAGGCCTGGCACCAGATACGCAGTATTTT.

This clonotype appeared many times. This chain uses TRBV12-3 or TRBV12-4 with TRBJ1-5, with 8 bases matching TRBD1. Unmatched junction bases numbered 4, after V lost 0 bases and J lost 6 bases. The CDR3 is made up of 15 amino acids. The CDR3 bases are TGTGCCAGCAGTTTAGCGGACAGGGAGGGTCAGCCCCAGCATTTT. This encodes CASSLADREGQPQHF.

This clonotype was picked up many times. As DNA, the CDR3 is TGCGCCAGCAGCTTTGGAATAGCGGGAGTCGGAGATACGCAGTATTTT. This sequence encodes CASSFGIAGVGDTQYF. The V and J genes are TRBV5-1 and TRBJ2-3; TRBD2 matches 9 bases. The V gene's germline CDR1 is SGHRS and CDR2 YFSETQ. This CDR3 region has 16 residues. V was clipped by 2 bases and J by 5 bases; unmatched bases: 9.

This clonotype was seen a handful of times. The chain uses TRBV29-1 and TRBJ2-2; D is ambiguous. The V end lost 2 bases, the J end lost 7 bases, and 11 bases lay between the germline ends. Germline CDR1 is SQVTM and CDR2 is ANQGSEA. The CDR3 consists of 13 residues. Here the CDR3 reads CSVELSWSGELFF. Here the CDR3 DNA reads TGCAGCGTTGAACTATCTTGGAGCGGGGAGCTGTTTTTT.

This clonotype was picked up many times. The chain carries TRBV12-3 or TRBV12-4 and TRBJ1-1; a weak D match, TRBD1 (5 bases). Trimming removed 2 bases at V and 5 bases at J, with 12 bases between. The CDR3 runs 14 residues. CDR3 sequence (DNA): TGTGCCAGCAGTTTAAGCGGGGGAGAGACTGAAGCTTTCTTT. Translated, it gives CASSLSGGETEAFF.